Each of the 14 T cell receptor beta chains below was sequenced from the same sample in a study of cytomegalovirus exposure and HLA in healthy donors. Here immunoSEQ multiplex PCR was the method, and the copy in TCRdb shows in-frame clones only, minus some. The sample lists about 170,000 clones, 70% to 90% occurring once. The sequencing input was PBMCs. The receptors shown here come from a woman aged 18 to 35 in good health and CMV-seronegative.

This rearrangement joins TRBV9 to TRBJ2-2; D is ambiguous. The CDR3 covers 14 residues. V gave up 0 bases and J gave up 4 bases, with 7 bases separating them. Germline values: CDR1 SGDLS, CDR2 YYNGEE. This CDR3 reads CASSVGSGTGELFF. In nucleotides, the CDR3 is TGTGCCAGCAGCGTAGGGTCGGGCACCGGGGAGCTGTTTTTT.

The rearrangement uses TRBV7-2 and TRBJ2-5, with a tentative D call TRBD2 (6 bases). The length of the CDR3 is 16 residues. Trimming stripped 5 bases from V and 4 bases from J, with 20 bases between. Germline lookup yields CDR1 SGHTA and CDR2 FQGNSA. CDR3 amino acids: CASSHQLAGKTETQYF. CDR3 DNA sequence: TGTGCCAGCAGCCACCAACTAGCTGGAAAGACAGAGACCCAGTACTTC.

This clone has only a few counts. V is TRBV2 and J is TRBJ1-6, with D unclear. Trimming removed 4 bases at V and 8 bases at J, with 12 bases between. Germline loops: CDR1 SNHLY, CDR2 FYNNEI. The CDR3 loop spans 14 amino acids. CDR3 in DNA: TGTGCCAGCAGTGCGCAGGCACCTTATTCACCCCTCCACTTT. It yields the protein CASSAQAPYSPLHF. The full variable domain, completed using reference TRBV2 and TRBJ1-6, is EPEVTQTPSHQVTQMGQEVILRCVPISNHLYFYWYRQILGQKVEFLVSFYNNEISEKSEIFDDQFSVERPDGSNFTLKIRSTKLEDSAMYFCASSAQAPYSPLHFGNGTRLTVT.

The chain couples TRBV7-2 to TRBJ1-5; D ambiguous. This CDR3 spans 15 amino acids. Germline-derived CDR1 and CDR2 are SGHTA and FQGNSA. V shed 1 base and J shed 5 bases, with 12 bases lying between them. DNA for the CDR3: TGTGCCAGCAGCTTAGAGCCCGGGTCTCATCAGCCCCAGCATTTT. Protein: CASSLEPGSHQPQHF.

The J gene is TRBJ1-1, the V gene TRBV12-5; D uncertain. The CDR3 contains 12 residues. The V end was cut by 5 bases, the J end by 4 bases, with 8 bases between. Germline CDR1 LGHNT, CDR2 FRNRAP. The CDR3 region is CASGPSGTEAFF. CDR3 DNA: TGTGCTAGTGGTCCCTCGGGCACTGAAGCTTTCTTT. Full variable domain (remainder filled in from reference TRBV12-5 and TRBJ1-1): DARVTQTPRHKVTEMGQEVTMRCQPILGHNTVFWYRQTMMQGLELLAYFRNRAPLDDSGMPKDRFSAEMPDATLATLKIQPSEPRDSAVYFCASGPSGTEAFFGQGTRLTVV.

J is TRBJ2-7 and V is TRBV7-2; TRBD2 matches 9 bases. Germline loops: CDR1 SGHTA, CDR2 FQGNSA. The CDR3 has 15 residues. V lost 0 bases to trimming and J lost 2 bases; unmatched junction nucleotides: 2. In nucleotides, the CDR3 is TGTGCCAGCAGCTTAGCTAGCGGGAGTACCTACGAGCAGTACTTC. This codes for CASSLASGSTYEQYF.

The chain's CDR3 is CASRPGTGNTGELFF. CDR3 DNA sequence: TGTGCCAGCAGACCCGGGACAGGGAACACCGGGGAGCTGTTTTTT. This chain uses TRBV7-2 with TRBJ2-2; 8 bases align to TRBD1. Germline CDR1 is SGHTA and CDR2 is FQGNSA. V shed 6 bases, J shed 1 base, and the junction held 4 bases outside the gene matches. The CDR3 runs to 15 residues.

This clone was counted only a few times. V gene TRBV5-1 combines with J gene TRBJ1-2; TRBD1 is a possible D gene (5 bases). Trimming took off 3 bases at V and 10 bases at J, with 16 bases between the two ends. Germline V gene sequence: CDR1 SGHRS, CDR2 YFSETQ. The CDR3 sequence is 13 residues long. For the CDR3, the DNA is TGCGCCAGCAGCTCCCTCGACAGCCCTTACTACACCTTC. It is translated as CASSSLDSPYYTF.

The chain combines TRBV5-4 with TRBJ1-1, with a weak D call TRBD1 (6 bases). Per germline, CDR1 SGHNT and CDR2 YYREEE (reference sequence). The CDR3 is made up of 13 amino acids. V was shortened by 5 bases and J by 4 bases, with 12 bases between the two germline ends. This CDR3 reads CASRHMDSTEAFF. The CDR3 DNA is TGTGCCAGCAGGCATATGGACAGCACTGAAGCTTTCTTT.

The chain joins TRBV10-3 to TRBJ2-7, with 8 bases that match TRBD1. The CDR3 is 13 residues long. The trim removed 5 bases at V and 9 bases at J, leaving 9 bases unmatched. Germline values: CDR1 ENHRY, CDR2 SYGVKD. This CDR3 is CAISPRGQEAQYF. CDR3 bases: TGTGCCATCAGTCCCAGGGGGCAGGAGGCGCAGTACTTC.

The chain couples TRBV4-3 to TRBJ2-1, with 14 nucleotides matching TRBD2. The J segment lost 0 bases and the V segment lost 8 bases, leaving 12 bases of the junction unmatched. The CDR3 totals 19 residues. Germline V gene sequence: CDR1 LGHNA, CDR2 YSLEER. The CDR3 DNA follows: TGCGCCAGCGGCAATCCCGGACTAGCGGGAGGTCCCTCCTACAATGAGCAGTTCTTC. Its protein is CASGNPGLAGGPSYNEQFF.

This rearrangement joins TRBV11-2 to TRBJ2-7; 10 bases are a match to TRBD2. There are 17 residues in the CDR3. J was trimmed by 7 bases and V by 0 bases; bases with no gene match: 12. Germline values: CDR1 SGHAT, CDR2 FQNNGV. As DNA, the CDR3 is TGTGCCAGCAGCTTAGAACCACTAGCGGGGCGTCTTGGGGAGCAGTACTTC. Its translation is CASSLEPLAGRLGEQYF.

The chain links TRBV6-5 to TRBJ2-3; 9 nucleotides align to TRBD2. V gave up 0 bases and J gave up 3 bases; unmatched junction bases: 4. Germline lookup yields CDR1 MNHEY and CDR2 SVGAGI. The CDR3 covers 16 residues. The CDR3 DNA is TGTGCCAGCAGTTACTCGGCGGGAGGGGGTACAGATACGCAGTATTTT. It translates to CASSYSAGGGTDTQYF.

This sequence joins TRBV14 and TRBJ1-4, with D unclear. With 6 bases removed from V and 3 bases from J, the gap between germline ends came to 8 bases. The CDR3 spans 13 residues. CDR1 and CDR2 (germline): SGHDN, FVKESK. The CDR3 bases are TGTGCCAGCAGTTCTACAGCTAATGAAAAACTGTTTTTT. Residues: CASSSTANEKLFF.